Below, 8 T cell receptor beta chains from the same sample are listed, as sequenced in a study of T-cell reconstitution after alpha-beta-depleted transplantation in children (TCRdb year 2016). The intended sense of this specimen's treatment or condition label: allogeneic hematopoietic cell transplantation with graft depleted of TCRalphabeta T cells and CD19 B cells. The library was made by PCR. The instrument given in TCRdb is Illumina HiSeq 2500. To normalize quantification of the TCRbeta repertoire, the TCR libraries were built with molecular barcoding that relied on unique molecular identifiers. The public sequencing data were trimmed at Q25 with fastp and processed into clonotypes with MiXCR by TCRdb, which kept only in-frame beta chains. CDR3 protein duplicates are merged, each entry listing the most common genes and DNA. The sample records about 240,000 distinct CDR3 sequences, roughly 26% of which are singletons. The leading ten clones occupy roughly 2.6% of the sample.

Source: PBMCs, taken before TCRalphabeta/CD19-depleted stem cell transplant. These receptors all stem from a girl aged 2 to 10 with Fanconi anemia, due to receive a stem cell transplant.

The chain recombines TRBV6-6 with TRBJ2-3; no firm D call. Germline V gene data show CDR1 as MNHNY and CDR2 as SVGAGI (reference sequence). V lost 2 bases, J lost 4 bases, and 7 bases lay in between. The CDR3 spans 13 residues. The CDR3 DNA sequence: TGTGCCAGCAGTTACGGGCTCCCAGATACGCAGTATTTT. It yields the protein CASSYGLPDTQYF.

This chain uses TRBV29-1 with TRBJ2-7, with D possibly TRBD2 on 6 matching bases. Trimming pared 6 bases from V and 12 bases from J, leaving 18 bases between. The V gene's germline CDR1 is SQVTM and CDR2 ANQGSEA. This CDR3 is built from 11 residues. The CDR3 loop reads CSVPLGGELYF. For the CDR3, the DNA is TGCAGCGTGCCGCTCGGCGGGGAGTTGTACTTC.

This clonotype showed up many times. The chain employs TRBV29-1 and TRBJ2-3; TRBD1 or TRBD2 may be the D gene (5 bases each). The germline V gene has CDR1 SQVTM and CDR2 ANQGSEA. The CDR3 is 14 amino acids. The germline V and J ends were trimmed by 1 base and 2 bases, with 10 bases remaining between them. CDR3 sequence (DNA): TGCAGCGTTGAAGTCGGGACGTCCACAGATACGCAGTATTTT. As protein: CSVEVGTSTDTQYF.

The chain has TRBV2 and TRBJ2-4; tentative D call: TRBD1 (6 bases). V lost 3 bases to trimming and J lost 7 bases, with 13 bases between them. Germline CDR1 is SNHLY and CDR2 is FYNNEI. The CDR3 has 14 amino acids. CDR3 bases: TGTGCCAGCAGTGACTCCCGGGACACTAACATTCAGTACTTC. Translated: CASSDSRDTNIQYF.

This clonotype showed up many times. The chain has TRBV2 and TRBJ2-1; unclear D gene. The CDR3 is 14 residues long. Germline values: CDR1 SNHLY, CDR2 FYNNEI. Trimming took 7 bases from V and 0 from J, leaving 10 bases between them. The CDR3 loop is CASIGRVSYNEQFF. CDR3 coding DNA: TGTGCCAGCATAGGACGGGTCTCCTACAATGAGCAGTTCTTC. Together with reference TRBV2 and TRBJ2-1, the CDR3 gives the full variable domain: EPEVTQTPSHQVTQMGQEVILRCVPISNHLYFYWYRQILGQKVEFLVSFYNNEISEKSEIFDDQFSVERPDGSNFTLKIRSTKLEDSAMYFCASIGRVSYNEQFFGPGTRLTVL.

The rearrangement links TRBV27 to TRBJ2-1, with 7 positions matching TRBD2. V lost 7 bases, J lost 0 bases, and 9 bases stayed unmatched. Germline assignment: CDR1 MNHEY and CDR2 SMNVEV (reference sequence). The CDR3 consists of 16 residues. DNA for the CDR3: TGTGCCAGCATCAGTCGACTAGCTCACTCCTACAATGAGCAGTTCTTC. It specifies CASISRLAHSYNEQFF.

The chain links TRBV24-1 to TRBJ1-1, with unresolved D. This CDR3 has 13 amino acids. V was shortened by 11 bases and J by 6 bases, with 18 bases between the two germline ends. Germline loops: CDR1 KGHDR, CDR2 SFDVKD. CDR3 nucleotides: TGTGCCATTCTCCCCGACGGGAGCTCTGAAGCTTTCTTT. It encodes CAILPDGSSEAFF.

This clonotype was detected only a few times. The CDR3 DNA reads as TGTGCCAGCAGCGTAGAACAGGCCCCAAACATTCAGTACTTC. Amino acids: CASSVEQAPNIQYF. J is TRBJ2-4 and V is TRBV9; TRBD1 might be the D (5 bases). The germline V gene has CDR1 SGDLS and CDR2 YYNGEE. The CDR3 has 14 amino acids. Trimming took 0 bases from V and 6 from J, leaving 10 bases between them.